This T cell receptor (beta chain) was documented in a study of blood T cell repertoires in COVID-19. Across the study: Collection of acute and convalescent COVID-19 samples took place in the United States, Italy and Spain. The cDNA or gDNA used as material had been derived from T cells, B-cell-depleted T cells, or PBMCs.

Generated by immunoSEQ multiplex PCR, the TCRdb table keeps only in-frame clones and is missing some. The sample has almost 400,000 clones; more than 70% are singletons. The sequencing sample was made of peripheral blood. The receptor was derived from a woman aged 55-70 years with COVID-19, enrolled during active disease.

CDR3 loop: CASSRHGGGTDTQYF. The CDR3 DNA reads TGTGCCAGCAGCCGACACGGAGGGGGCACAGATACGCAGTATTTT. V gene TRBV11-3 combines with J gene TRBJ2-3; maybe TRBD2 (6 bases). The CDR3 extends over 15 amino acids. Between the trimmed V and J ends, which lost 5 bases and 1 base, there was a span of 13 bases. The germline V gene encodes CDR1 SGHNT and CDR2 YENEEA.